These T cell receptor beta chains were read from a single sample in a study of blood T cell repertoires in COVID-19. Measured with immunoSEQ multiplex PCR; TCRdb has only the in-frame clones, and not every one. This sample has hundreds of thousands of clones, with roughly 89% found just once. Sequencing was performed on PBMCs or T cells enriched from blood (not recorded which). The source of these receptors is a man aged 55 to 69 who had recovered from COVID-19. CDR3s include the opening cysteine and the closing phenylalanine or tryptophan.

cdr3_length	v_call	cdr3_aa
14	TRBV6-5	CASNPTGLIYGYTF
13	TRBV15	CATSFQGADTQYF
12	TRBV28	CASSSRDQPQHF
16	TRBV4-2	CASSQDPSGGYNEQFF
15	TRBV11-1	CASRKDRVTDNEQFF
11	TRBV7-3	CASSYGTEQFF
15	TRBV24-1	CATSDFLAGAWEQYF
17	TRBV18	CASSPPDLAGLRDTQYF
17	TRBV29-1	CSVEGLDRGLPLNEQFF
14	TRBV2	CASSPDRNKNIQYF
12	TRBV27	CASSTIQSPLHF
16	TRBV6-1	CASSEAAGTGDGIQYF
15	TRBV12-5	CASGLVGIGTDTQYF
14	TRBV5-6	CASSSKTGWETQYF
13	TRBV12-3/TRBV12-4	CASSSTGIYGYTF
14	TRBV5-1	CASSSAGANYGYTF
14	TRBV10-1	CASSASAGNTEAFF
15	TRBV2	CASRVQGFNTGELFF
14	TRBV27	CASRSTGAYYGYTF
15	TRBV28	CASREGARADYGYTF